One sample yielded the 24 T cell receptor beta chains listed below, sequenced in a study of blood T cell repertoires in COVID-19. Measured with immunoSEQ multiplex PCR; TCRdb has only the in-frame clones, and not every one. The sample consists of 55,000 to 75,000 clones, around 87% of them appearing once. Sequencing was carried out using peripheral blood. The origin of the receptors is a man over 45 with active COVID-19.

The J gene is TRBJ1-1, the V gene TRBV19; D perhaps matches TRBD1 (5 bases). CDR1 LNHDA and CDR2 SQIVND come from the germline V gene (reference sequence). The ends were cut back, 5 bases at V and 6 bases at J, with 16 bases in the middle. The length of the CDR3 is 14 residues. The CDR3 is CASSGGLPGPEAFF. CDR3 nucleotide sequence: TGTGCCAGTAGTGGGGGACTCCCGGGGCCTGAAGCTTTCTTT.

The chain joins TRBV11-2 to TRBJ2-1; 9 bases map to TRBD2. The V and J ends lost 2 bases and 9 bases, in that order; junction bases with no gene match: 11. This CDR3 region has 16 residues. Germline values: CDR1 SGHAT, CDR2 FQNNGV. Here the CDR3 DNA reads TGTGCCAGCAGCTTATTTCAGCGGGAGGTCGGAGGTGAGCAGTTCTTC. This gives the protein CASSLFQREVGGEQFF. The full variable domain, rest sourced from reference TRBV11-2 and TRBJ2-1, is EAGVAQSPRYKIIEKRQSVAFWCNPISGHATLYWYQQILGQGPKLLIQFQNNGVVDDSQLPKDRFSAERLKGVDSTLKIQPAKLEDSAVYLCASSLFQREVGGEQFFGPGTRLTVL.

The chain links TRBV28 to TRBJ1-6; TRBD1 aligns across 9 bases. This CDR3 spans 13 amino acids. With 6 bases clipped from V and 9 bases from J, the junction kept 3 bases outside the gene matches. Germline assignment: CDR1 MDHEN and CDR2 SYDVKM. The CDR3 nucleotides read TGTGCCAGCAGCCGGGACAGGGTTTCACCCCTCCACTTT. This translates into CASSRDRVSPLHF.

The J gene is TRBJ1-2, the V gene TRBV24-1, with D hard to call. The CDR3 extends over 12 amino acids. Between the trimmed V and J ends, which lost 4 bases and 6 bases, there was a span of 8 bases. Germline V lookup: CDR1 KGHDR, CDR2 SFDVKD. The CDR3 sequence: CATSESGDGYTF. CDR3 nucleotides: TGTGCCACCAGTGAATCCGGGGATGGCTACACCTTC.

The chain recombines TRBV14 with TRBJ2-7, with 13 bases matching TRBD2. This CDR3 contains 16 residues. Germline V gene data show CDR1 as SGHDN and CDR2 as FVKESK. Germline trimming cut 1 base from V and 5 bases from J; bases unmatched to any gene: 5. The CDR3 is CASSQAELAGGDEQYF. The CDR3 DNA follows: TGTGCCAGCAGCCAAGCGGAACTAGCGGGAGGGGACGAGCAGTACTTC. The variable domain in full, completed from reference TRBV14 and TRBJ2-7, reads EAGVTQFPSHSVIEKGQTVTLRCDPISGHDNLYWYRRVMGKEIKFLLHFVKESKQDESGMPNNRFLAERTGGTYSTLKVQPAELEDSGVYFCASSQAELAGGDEQYFGPGTRLTVT.

This rearrangement joins TRBV3-1 (or the pseudogene TRBV3-2) to TRBJ1-3; D is possibly TRBD1 (5 bases). CDR1 and CDR2 (germline): LGHDT, YNNKEL (reference sequence). Trimming cost V 2 bases and J 0 bases, with 5 bases left between them. There are 14 residues in the CDR3. CDR3 bases: TGTGCCAGCAGCCAACAGGGCTCTGGAAACACCATATATTTT. Its translation is CASSQQGSGNTIYF.

This clone was detected a few times. Relative to the germline gene, one junction end is altered; a read error may explain this. The rearrangement links TRBV2 to TRBJ1-5; D uncertain. CDR3 size: 14 residues. Germline CDR1 SNHLY, CDR2 FYNNEI. As DNA, the CDR3 is TGTGCCAGCAGTGAAAGGTCCTTAGGGAGTTTGATCCAATTT. It yields the protein CASSERSLGSLIQF.

The chain combines TRBV24-1 with TRBJ2-2; 12 positions match TRBD1. Germline-derived CDR1 and CDR2 are KGHDR and SFDVKD. The CDR3 extends over 14 amino acids. V was clipped by 7 bases and J by 7 bases; unmatched bases: 3. CDR3 loop: CATRGQGAVGELFF. In DNA form, the CDR3 reads TGTGCCACCAGGGGACAGGGGGCTGTCGGGGAGCTGTTTTTT.

The chain recombines TRBV27 with TRBJ1-2; 7 nucleotides align to TRBD1. This CDR3 comprises 16 residues. V trimming: 5 bases; J trimming: 0 bases; junction bases outside the gene matches: 9. Germline lookup yields CDR1 MNHEY and CDR2 SMNVEV (reference sequence). CDR3 sequence reads: CASSHLGTVTNYGYTF. CDR3 coding DNA: TGTGCCAGCAGTCACCTAGGGACAGTCACTAACTATGGCTACACCTTC.

This clone was recorded only once. The chain is built from TRBV11-2 and TRBJ2-3; the match to TRBD2 covers 7 bases. The CDR3 has 14 residues. After removal of 4 bases from V and 6 bases from J, the junction contained 7 bases not matched to a gene. Germline V gene sequence: CDR1 SGHAT, CDR2 FQNNGV. CDR3 nucleotides: TGTGCCAGCAGCTCGAACGCGGGGGTTGATACGCAGTATTTT. Amino acid sequence: CASSSNAGVDTQYF. Variable domain in full (rest from reference TRBV11-2 and TRBJ2-3): EAGVAQSPRYKIIEKRQSVAFWCNPISGHATLYWYQQILGQGPKLLIQFQNNGVVDDSQLPKDRFSAERLKGVDSTLKIQPAKLEDSAVYLCASSSNAGVDTQYFGPGTRLTVL.

The chain has TRBV7-8 and TRBJ2-5; the match to TRBD2 covers 13 bases. In germline, CDR1 is SGHVS, CDR2 FQNEAQ. The CDR3 sequence is 16 residues long. The V segment lost 5 bases and the J segment 1 base; nucleotides outside the gene matches: 4. The CDR3 DNA follows: TGTGCCAGCAGCACCGGGACTAGCGGGACCCAAGAGACCCAGTACTTC. The encoded protein is CASSTGTSGTQETQYF.

The V and J genes are TRBV27 and TRBJ2-2; 12 bases align to TRBD2. This CDR3 contains 16 residues. Germline V gene sequence: CDR1 MNHEY, CDR2 SMNVEV (reference sequence). V shed 4 bases, J shed 6 bases, and the junction held 6 bases outside the gene matches. The CDR3 DNA follows: TGTGCCAGCAGTTCCCCCGCTAGCGGGAGGGCCGGGGAGCTGTTTTTT. Its protein product is CASSSPASGRAGELFF.

The chain combines TRBV30 with TRBJ1-2; 7 nucleotides align to TRBD1. Germline assignment: CDR1 GTSNPN and CDR2 SVGIG (reference sequence). The CDR3 is 15 amino acids. Trimming took 3 bases from V and 7 from J; bases not matched to a gene: 14. CDR3 loop: CAWSPVETGRVGYTF. Written as DNA, the CDR3 is TGTGCCTGGAGCCCGGTGGAGACAGGGAGAGTTGGCTACACCTTC. Complete variable domain (other parts from reference TRBV30 and TRBJ1-2): SQTIHQWPATLVQPVGSPLSLECTVEGTSNPNLYWYRQAAGRGLQLLFYSVGIGQISSEVPQNLSASRPQDRQFILSSKKLLLSDSGFYLCAWSPVETGRVGYTFGSGTRLTVV.

There are a few counts of this clone. This chain links TRBV29-1 with TRBJ2-1; 14 bases fit TRBD2. This CDR3 spans 12 amino acids. The junction had 4 bases not matched to a gene; V was cut back by 6 bases and J by 12 bases. In germline, CDR1 is SQVTM, CDR2 ANQGSEA. CDR3 region: CSVGTSGRGQFF. The DNA for the CDR3 is TGCAGCGTGGGGACTAGCGGGAGAGGGCAGTTCTTC.

The chain has TRBV7-6 and TRBJ1-5; a weak D match, TRBD1 (6 bases). V gave up 5 bases and J gave up 5 bases, with 10 bases separating them. The CDR3 extends over 13 amino acids. Germline CDR1 and CDR2: SGHVS and FNYEAQ. The CDR3 loop is CASSPRQDQPQHF. Written as DNA, the CDR3 is TGTGCCAGCAGCCCACGACAGGATCAGCCCCAGCATTTT. Full variable domain (outside the CDR3, taken from reference TRBV7-6 and TRBJ1-5): GAGVSQSPRYKVTKRGQDVALRCDPISGHVSLYWYRQALGQGPEFLTYFNYEAQQDKSGLPNDRFSAERPEGSISTLTIQRTEQRDSAMYRCASSPRQDQPQHFGDGTRLSIL.

This chain links TRBV18 with TRBJ2-5; 10 positions match TRBD1. Germline V lookup: CDR1 KGHSH, CDR2 LQKENI. The CDR3 is made up of 15 amino acids. V trimming: 4 bases; J trimming: 5 bases; junction bases outside the gene matches: 7. DNA of the CDR3: TGTGCCAGCTCACTCCGGACAGGGGGTGGGGAGACCCAGTACTTC. Translating gives CASSLRTGGGETQYF.

The table lists this clone with a count of one. CDR3 protein: CASSLTHTPRYF. CDR3 coding DNA: TGTGCCAGCAGCTTGACCCACACCCCCCGGTACTTC. The chain uses TRBV5-6 and TRBJ2-5; D is uncertain. Per the germline V gene, CDR1 is SGHDT and CDR2 is YYEEEE. This CDR3 contains 12 residues. Trimming removed 1 base at V and 13 bases at J, with 14 bases between.

The chain combines TRBV30 with TRBJ2-7; 9 bases are shared with TRBD1. Germline-derived CDR1 and CDR2 are GTSNPN and SVGIG (reference sequence). The CDR3 sequence is 15 residues long. After removal of 5 bases from V and 3 bases from J, the junction contained 11 bases not matched to a gene. CDR3 sequence: CAWEYSTGGIYEQYF. In DNA form, the CDR3 reads TGTGCCTGGGAGTATTCGACAGGGGGGATCTACGAGCAGTACTTC.

J is TRBJ2-7 and V is TRBV5-1; TRBD1 might be the D (6 bases). Trimming removed 4 bases at V and 2 bases at J, with 16 bases between. This CDR3 region has 15 residues. Germline-derived CDR1 and CDR2 are SGHRS and YFSETQ. CDR3 amino acids: CASSLRGGWAYEQYF. The CDR3 region has the DNA TGCGCCAGCAGCCTCAGGGGTGGATGGGCCTACGAGCAGTACTTC.

Written as DNA, the CDR3 is TGCGCCAGCAGCTTGGGACCAGTCGGGACAGGGGGCGGCAGCTCTGGAAACACCATATATTTT. Translating gives CASSLGPVGTGGGSSGNTIYF. The chain has TRBV5-1 and TRBJ1-3; 12 positions match TRBD1. The CDR3 covers 21 residues. Germline assignment: CDR1 SGHRS and CDR2 YFSETQ. After removal of 0 bases from V and 0 bases from J, the junction contained 13 bases not matched to a gene.

J is TRBJ2-4 and V is TRBV30; the D gene is possibly TRBD1 (8 bases). The germline CDR1 and CDR2 sequences are GTSNPN and SVGIG (reference sequence). V shed 3 bases and J shed 4 bases, with 10 bases lying between them. The CDR3 covers 13 residues. The CDR3 protein is CAWRQGGKNIQYF. The DNA for the CDR3 is TGTGCCTGGAGACAGGGGGGGAAAAACATTCAGTACTTC.

This clone has a single count. The chain has TRBV19 and TRBJ1-2; D is uncertain. The CDR3 is 14 residues long. Germline lookup yields CDR1 LNHDA and CDR2 SQIVND (reference sequence). Between the trimmed V and J ends, which lost 3 bases and 0 bases, there was a span of 8 bases. This CDR3 is CASSIVRANYGYTF. In DNA, the CDR3 is TGTGCCAGTAGTATCGTTCGGGCTAACTATGGCTACACCTTC.

The rearrangement joins TRBV1 to TRBJ1-2; TRBD1 is taken as the D call from the table, unchecked against the DNA. TRBV1 counts as a pseudogene. CDR3 size: 19 residues. CDR3 nucleotides: TGCACCAGCAGCCAAGATCTTTTGGGTAAAGGGGGAATTATGGCTCGTCGCCACTTC. Residues: CTSSQDLLGKGGIMARRHF.

V is TRBV12-2 and J is TRBJ1-1; the table gives TRBD1 as D, unverified against the DNA. TRBV12-2 is assigned pseudogene status. CDR3 length: 17 amino acids. The CDR3 loop is CASRPGTGGTVGTEAFF. CDR3 coding DNA: TGTGCAAGTCGCCCAGGGACAGGGGGTACCGTGGGCACTGAAGCTTTCTTT.